The 18 T cell receptor beta chains below come from one sample, sequenced in a study of beta chain features in type 1 diabetes. The entirety of the isolated RNA underwent reverse transcription, so expressed TCRB transcripts were sequenced. Repertoires were generated with immunoSEQ multiplex PCR, while TCRdb's copy carries only in-frame clones and drops some. The table shows tens of thousands of clones, with roughly 50% occurring only once. Input material: stem cell memory CD4+ T cells from blood. The receptors were gathered from a woman aged 25 to 39 in good health.

The genes are TRBV5-1 and TRBJ2-7; 9 nucleotides line up with TRBD2. This CDR3 is 15 amino acids long. Per germline, CDR1 SGHRS and CDR2 YFSETQ. The ends lost 4 bases at V and 2 bases at J; junction bases unmatched: 7. The CDR3 coding sequence is TGCGCCAGCAGCGAGGGACTAGCAGCCCCCTACGAGCAGTACTTC. It specifies CASSEGLAAPYEQYF.

This clone has more than one count but fewer than ten. The rearrangement joins TRBV6-5 to TRBJ1-2; 11 bases map to TRBD1. CDR1 and CDR2 from the germline V gene are MNHEY and SVGAGI. J gave up 7 bases and V 6 bases, and 10 bases lay outside the gene matches. This CDR3 region has 15 residues. In DNA, the CDR3 is TGTGCCAGCAGCGACAGGACAGGGGGCACCGGTGGCTACACCTTC. It encodes CASSDRTGGTGGYTF.

With regard to this clone: Sequence at one end of the junction differs from germline and may be a read error. The CDR3 DNA reads as TGTGCTAGCAGCCCCCGGGACTTAAAAGAGACCCAGTACTTC. It is translated as CASSPRDLKETQYF. This rearrangement joins TRBV7-7 to TRBJ2-5; perhaps TRBD2 as D (6 bases). Germline CDR1 SSHAT, CDR2 FNYEAQ (reference sequence). The CDR3 is 14 residues long.

This clone was seen a handful of times. The V call is TRBV7-3, the J call TRBJ2-1, with 11 bases aligning to TRBD2. Germline CDR1 is SGHTA and CDR2 is FQGTGA. The CDR3 consists of 14 residues. V shed 5 bases, J shed 7 bases, and the junction held 4 bases outside the gene matches. The DNA of the CDR3 is TGTGCCAGCAGCCCAGGACTAGCGGGTAATGAGCAGTTCTTC. Its protein product is CASSPGLAGNEQFF.

The V gene is TRBV29-1, the J gene TRBJ1-4; 8 positions agree with TRBD1. Trimming cost V 1 base and J 7 bases; bases outside gene matches: 5. The V gene's germline CDR1 is SQVTM and CDR2 ANQGSEA. The CDR3 covers 14 residues. The DNA for the CDR3 is TGCAGCGTTGAAGCCGGGACAGGATCTGAAAAACTGTTTTTT. Its translation is CSVEAGTGSEKLFF.

This chain connects TRBV7-2 to TRBJ2-5; 12 nucleotides align to TRBD2. The CDR3 extends over 15 amino acids. After removal of 5 bases from V and 4 bases from J, the junction contained 5 bases not matched to a gene. The germline CDR1 and CDR2 sequences are SGHTA and FQGNSA. CDR3 amino acids: CASSPQGLAGETQYF. In DNA form, the CDR3 reads TGTGCCAGCAGCCCCCAGGGACTAGCGGGAGAGACCCAGTACTTC.

This clone turned up a few times. The chain uses TRBV29-1 and TRBJ2-7, with D possibly TRBD2 on 6 matching bases. The CDR3 is 12 amino acids. In germline, CDR1 is SQVTM, CDR2 ANQGSEA. V gave up 4 bases and J gave up 0 bases, with 7 bases separating them. The CDR3 sequence is CSVVGSSYEQYF. CDR3 nucleotide sequence: TGCAGCGTTGTCGGGAGCTCCTACGAGCAGTACTTC.

This chain links TRBV7-2 with TRBJ1-3; possible D gene TRBD1, 5 bases. This CDR3 spans 15 amino acids. The V gene lost 3 bases and the J gene lost 3 bases, with 12 bases spanning the gap. Germline CDR1 and CDR2: SGHTA and FQGNSA. Here the CDR3 reads CASSLRGAGGNTIYF. As DNA, the CDR3 is TGTGCCAGCAGCTTGCGGGGCGCCGGTGGAAACACCATATATTTT.

This chain connects TRBV5-3 to TRBJ2-2; TRBD1 is a possible D gene (6 bases). TRBV5-3 is classed as an ORF, of uncertain function. The CDR3 extends over 19 amino acids. Trimming removed 1 base from V and 0 bases from J, with 19 bases in between. The DNA of the CDR3 is TGTGCCAGAAGCTTGTTACGCCAGGGGCGGCCTTCGAACACCGGGGAGCTGTTTTTT. Its translation: CARSLLRQGRPSNTGELFF.

In its sample, this clone was seen a few times. Here the CDR3 reads CASSLQISNTEAFF. As DNA, the CDR3 is TGCGCCAGCAGCCTACAGATTTCGAACACTGAAGCTTTCTTT. The chain is built from TRBV5-1 and TRBJ1-1; D remains ambiguous. The CDR3 totals 14 residues. Looked up from germline, CDR1 is SGHRS and CDR2 is YFSETQ. The germline V and J ends were trimmed by 4 bases and 1 base, with 11 bases remaining between them.

The chain employs TRBV2 and TRBJ2-7, with 7 bases matching TRBD1. Per the germline V gene, CDR1 is SNHLY and CDR2 is FYNNEI. CDR3 size: 15 residues. Germline trimming cut 7 bases from V and 0 bases from J; bases unmatched to any gene: 9. This CDR3 is CASKVGDRGSYEQYF. The CDR3 DNA follows: TGTGCCAGCAAAGTGGGGGACAGAGGCTCCTACGAGCAGTACTTC.

The chain carries TRBV25-1 and TRBJ1-1; D remains ambiguous. CDR3 length: 13 residues. CDR1 MGHDK and CDR2 SYGVNS come from the germline V gene. Trimming removed 6 bases at V and 0 bases at J, with 8 bases between. Written as DNA, the CDR3 is TGTGCCAGCAGGATGAGATTGAACACTGAAGCTTTCTTT. Amino acid sequence: CASRMRLNTEAFF.

CDR3 protein: CASSIEYSLGAPSSYNEQFF. DNA for the CDR3: TGTGCCAGTAGTATAGAGTATTCCTTAGGAGCGCCGAGCTCCTACAATGAGCAGTTCTTC. The V gene is TRBV19, the J gene TRBJ2-1; the D is unclear. V was shortened by 0 bases and J by 0 bases, with 21 bases between the two germline ends. CDR1 is LNHDA, CDR2 SQIVND, per germline (reference sequence). The CDR3 contains 20 residues. The complete variable domain, with remaining parts taken from reference TRBV19 and TRBJ2-1, reads DGGITQSPKYLFRKEGQNVTLSCEQNLNHDAMYWYRQDPGQGLRLIYYSQIVNDFQKGDIAEGYSVSREKKESFPLTVTSAQKNPTAFYLCASSIEYSLGAPSSYNEQFFGPGTRLTVL.

J is TRBJ2-7 and V is TRBV13; 11 bases are a match to TRBD1. V lost 4 bases to trimming and J lost 4 bases; unmatched junction nucleotides: 6. The length of the CDR3 is 15 residues. CDR1 is PRHDT and CDR2 is FYEKMQ in the germline V gene (reference sequence). The CDR3 spells CASSSPGQGVYEQYF. As DNA, the CDR3 is TGTGCCAGCAGCTCCCCGGGACAGGGGGTGTACGAGCAGTACTTC.

V gene TRBV11-2 combines with J gene TRBJ1-2, with a possible D match to TRBD1 (6 bases). The CDR3 runs 17 residues. V was clipped by 1 base and J by 0 bases, with 15 bases between them. Looked up from germline, CDR1 is SGHAT and CDR2 is FQNNGV. The DNA of the CDR3 is TGTGCCAGCAGCTTAGCGGTTGGGGCAGGGGCTAACTATGGCTACACCTTC. Amino acids: CASSLAVGAGANYGYTF.

The J gene is TRBJ2-7, the V gene TRBV30; D not certain. The CDR3 has 12 amino acids. Looked up from germline, CDR1 is GTSNPN and CDR2 is SVGIG (reference sequence). Trimming stripped 3 bases from V and 0 bases from J, with 6 bases between. CDR3 DNA: TGTGCCTGGAGCTTGAGCTCCTACGAGCAGTACTTC. Its translation: CAWSLSSYEQYF.

The rearrangement joins TRBV18 to TRBJ2-7; 9 bases are a match to TRBD1. CDR3 size: 15 residues. The germline gives CDR1 KGHSH, CDR2 LQKENI. Trimming at V came to 2 bases and at J to 4 bases, leaving 6 bases not matched to a gene. The CDR3 sequence is CASSPGTGTDYEQYF. CDR3 nucleotides: TGTGCCAGCTCACCAGGGACAGGGACGGATTACGAGCAGTACTTC.

In DNA form, the CDR3 reads TGTGCCAGCAGCTTAGGGGAAGCCGGGAGGTATGAGACCCAGTACTTC. It translates to CASSLGEAGRYETQYF. The chain carries TRBV7-2 and TRBJ2-5; 7 nucleotides align to TRBD2. Germline V lookup: CDR1 SGHTA, CDR2 FQGNSA. V gave up 1 base and J gave up 5 bases; unmatched junction bases: 10. The CDR3 length is 16 residues.